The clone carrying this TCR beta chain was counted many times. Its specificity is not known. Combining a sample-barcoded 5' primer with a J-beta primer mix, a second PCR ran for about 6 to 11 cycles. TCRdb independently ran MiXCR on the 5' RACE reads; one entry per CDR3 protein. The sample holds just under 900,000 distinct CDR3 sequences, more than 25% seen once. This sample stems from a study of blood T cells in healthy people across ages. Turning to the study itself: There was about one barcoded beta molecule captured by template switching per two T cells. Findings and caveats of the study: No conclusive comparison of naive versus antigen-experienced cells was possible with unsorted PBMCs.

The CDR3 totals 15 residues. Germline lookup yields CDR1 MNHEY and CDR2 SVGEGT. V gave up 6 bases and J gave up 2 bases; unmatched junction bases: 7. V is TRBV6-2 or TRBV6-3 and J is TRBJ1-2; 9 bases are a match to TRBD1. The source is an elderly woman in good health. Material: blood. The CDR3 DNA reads TGTGCCAGCAGCCGTTCCGGACAGGGGAACTATGGCTACACCTTC. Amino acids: CASSRSGQGNYGYTF.